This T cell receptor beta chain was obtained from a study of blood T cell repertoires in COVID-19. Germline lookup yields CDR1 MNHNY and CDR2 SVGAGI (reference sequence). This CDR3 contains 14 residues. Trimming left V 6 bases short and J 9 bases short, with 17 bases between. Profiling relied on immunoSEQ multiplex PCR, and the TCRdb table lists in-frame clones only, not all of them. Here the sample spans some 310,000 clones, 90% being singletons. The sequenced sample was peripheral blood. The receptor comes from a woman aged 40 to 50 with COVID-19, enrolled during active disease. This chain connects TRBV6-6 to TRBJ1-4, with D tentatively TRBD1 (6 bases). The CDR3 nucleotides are TGTGCCAGCAGGGAGACAGGAGAGCCTAAAAAACTGTTTTTT. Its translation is CASRETGEPKKLFF.